Here is one T cell receptor beta chain with its context. Its antigen is unknown. These data belong to a study of cytomegalovirus exposure and HLA in healthy donors. Study results and caveats: Later analysis suggested most CMV-associated TCR beta chains were HLA-restricted. Further analysis, carried out later, found HLA-associated TCR beta chains more clonally expanded than equally common other chains. HLA alleles showed associations with 16,951 TCR beta sequences in a later analysis, at a 0.05 false discovery rate.

The PCR contained 60 Vbeta and 13 Jbeta primers. Sequencing was performed with immunoSEQ multiplex PCR; in TCRdb, only in-frame clones are kept and a portion is missing. Among over 150,000 clones listed, 77% were seen once. Germline values: CDR1 SGHAT, CDR2 FQNNGV. V shed 4 bases and J shed 3 bases, with 12 bases lying between them. The length of the CDR3 is 14 residues. Unrecorded immune exposures were likely, despite nominal health at sampling. Sequenced: PBMCs. The clonotype comes from a male donor in good health and CMV-seropositive. The chain uses TRBV11-2 and TRBJ1-2, with D perhaps TRBD1 (5 bases). CDR3 coding DNA: TGTGCCAGCAGCTCGGTGACAGCTTACTATGGCTACACCTTC. Translating it yields CASSSVTAYYGYTF.